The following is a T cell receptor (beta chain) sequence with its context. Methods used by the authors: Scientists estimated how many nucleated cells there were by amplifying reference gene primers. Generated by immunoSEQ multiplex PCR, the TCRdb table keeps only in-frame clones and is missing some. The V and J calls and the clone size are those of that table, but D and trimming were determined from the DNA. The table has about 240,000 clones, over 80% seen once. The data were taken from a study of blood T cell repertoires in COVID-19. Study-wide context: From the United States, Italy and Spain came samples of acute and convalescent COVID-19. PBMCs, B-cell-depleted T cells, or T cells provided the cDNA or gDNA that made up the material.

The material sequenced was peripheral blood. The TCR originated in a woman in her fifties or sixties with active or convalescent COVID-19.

CDR3 bases: TGTGCCTGGAGTCTCAACACTGGGACTAGCCATACAGATACGCAGTATTTT. Encoded protein: CAWSLNTGTSHTDTQYF. The chain combines TRBV30 with TRBJ2-3; 9 positions agree with TRBD2. J lost 3 bases, V lost 2 bases, and 12 bases had no gene match. Germline CDR1 GTSNPN, CDR2 SVGIG (reference sequence). The CDR3 runs to 17 residues.